This is a list of T cell receptor beta chains from one sample in a study of Graves' ophthalmopathy and Graves' hyperthyroidism. Each CDR3 protein gets one entry after TCRdb re-called the multiplex PCR reads with MiXCR. The repertoire holds over a million distinct CDR3 sequences, with less than 45% as singletons. The specimen was peripheral blood or thyroid tissue (not recorded which). The receptor set was obtained from an adult man with Graves' hyperthyroidism. Both conserved end residues are part of each CDR3. The D gene is left open where the match is weak. Rows give clone size only sometimes, using once, few, many, or a class for an expanded clone.

abundance | j_gene | v_gene | d_gene | CDR3aa | CDR3nt
. | TRBJ2-5 | TRBV12-3/TRBV12-4 | . | CASSLEFSGETQYF | TGTGCCAGCAGTTTAGAGTTCTCGGGAGAGACCCAGTACTTC
many | TRBJ2-2 | TRBV10-3 | TRBD1 | CAISDHSDRRDTGELFF | TGTGCCATCAGTGACCATTCGGACAGGCGCGACACCGGGGAGCTGTTTTTT
. | TRBJ2-7 | TRBV5-1 | TRBD2 | CASRPETSGRNYEQYF | TGCGCCAGCAGGCCCGAGACTAGCGGGAGGAACTACGAGCAGTACTTC
many | TRBJ2-5 | TRBV20-1 | . | CSAKHAPRGETQYF | TGCAGTGCTAAGCACGCGCCCCGCGGGGAGACCCAGTACTTC
many | TRBJ2-5 | TRBV7-2 | . | CASSWAGPGRETQYF | TGTGCCAGCAGCTGGGCGGGGCCGGGGAGAGAGACCCAGTACTTC
. | TRBJ1-1 | TRBV7-2 | TRBD1 | CASSGYRGTEAFF | TGTGCCAGCAGCGGGTACAGGGGGACTGAAGCTTTCTTT
. | TRBJ2-7 | TRBV29-1 | . | CSVGGPGAYEQYF | TGCAGCGTTGGTGGGCCTGGGGCTTACGAGCAGTACTTC
. | TRBJ1-2 | TRBV29-1 | . | CSVVGADRNTDYGYTF | TGCAGCGTTGTTGGAGCGGACCGGAACACCGACTATGGCTACACCTTC
. | TRBJ1-1 | TRBV7-8 | . | CASSLLGLGNTEAFF | TGTGCCAGCAGCTTACTTGGCCTTGGGAACACTGAAGCTTTCTTT
. | TRBJ1-1 | TRBV30 | . | CAWSNYMNTEAFF | TGTGCCTGGAGTAATTACATGAACACTGAAGCTTTCTTT
. | TRBJ2-7 | TRBV5-6 | TRBD2 | CASSLVTGGNPKPSGEQYF | TGTGCCAGCAGCTTGGTGACGGGAGGGAACCCGAAACCAAGTGGCGAGCAGTACTTC
. | TRBJ1-6 | TRBV7-6 | . | CASSLARWGVHNSPLHF | TGTGCCAGCAGCTTAGCGCGCTGGGGGGTCCATAATTCACCCCTCCACTTT
many | TRBJ2-5 | TRBV9 | . | CASSLPGERPQETQYF | TGTGCCAGCAGCCTACCGGGGGAGAGACCACAAGAGACCCAGTACTTC
. | TRBJ2-7 | TRBV29-1 | . | CSASRGNSYEQYF | TGCAGCGCCTCACGTGGGAACTCCTACGAGCAGTACTTC
many | TRBJ2-7 | TRBV5-1 | . | CASSRPTGAYEQYF | TGCGCCAGCAGCCGCCCAACCGGGGCCTACGAGCAGTACTTC
once | TRBJ1-5 | TRBV4-1 | . | CASSQKGNSNRPQHF | TGCGCCAGCAGCCAAAAGGGCAATAGCAATCGGCCCCAGCATTTT
many | TRBJ2-5 | TRBV7-2 | . | CASSRPARETQYF | TGTGCCAGCAGCAGACCTGCTCGGGAGACCCAGTACTTC
few | TRBJ2-5 | TRBV11-2 | . | CASSSPLGRGQETQYF | TGTGCCAGCAGCTCCCCTCTAGGGCGGGGACAAGAGACCCAGTACTTC
few | TRBJ2-7 | TRBV6-5 | . | CASSYSVGNYEQYF | TGTGCCAGCAGTTACTCGGTCGGAAACTACGAGCAGTACTTC
many | TRBJ2-7 | TRBV10-1 | TRBD1 | CASSDRQGRSYEQYF | TGCGCCAGCAGTGACCGACAGGGCAGGTCCTACGAGCAGTACTTC
many | TRBJ1-6 | TRBV15 | TRBD1 | CATSKGQLNSPLHF | TGTGCCACCAGCAAGGGACAGCTAAATTCACCCCTCCACTTT
. | TRBJ2-2 | TRBV12-3/TRBV12-4 | TRBD1 | CASSQVKGAGTGELFF | TGCGCCAGCAGCCAGGTCAAGGGGGCGGGCACCGGGGAGCTGTTTTTT
many | TRBJ1-2 | TRBV12-3/TRBV12-4 | . | CASSLGANYGYTF | TGTGCCAGCAGCTTGGGTGCTAACTATGGCTACACCTTC
. | TRBJ2-2 | TRBV9 | . | CASSVGSQGPGELFF | TGTGCCAGCAGCGTGGGGTCCCAGGGGCCCGGGGAGCTGTTTTTT
. | TRBJ2-7 | TRBV10-3 | . | CATFGGGGTEQYF | TGTGCCACCTTCGGAGGTGGGGGAACCGAGCAGTACTTC
. | TRBJ1-6 | TRBV10-3 | TRBD1 | CAISERGQNSPLHF | TGTGCCATCAGTGAGAGGGGACAGAATTCACCCCTCCACTTT
. | TRBJ1-2 | TRBV19 | . | CASSLVGTAVLGYTF | TGTGCCAGCAGTTTAGTCGGGACGGCGGTTTTGGGCTACACCTTC
many | TRBJ1-2 | TRBV5-1 | . | CASSIGTAGYTF | TGCGCCAGCAGCATTGGGACCGCGGGCTACACCTTC
. | TRBJ2-5 | TRBV2 | TRBD2 | CASRSRLAGGQETQYF | TGTGCCAGCAGAAGCAGACTAGCGGGAGGGCAAGAGACCCAGTACTTC
once | TRBJ1-1 | TRBV12-3/TRBV12-4 | . | CASTVVGIRNTEAFF | TGTGCCAGCACGGTTGTCGGGATTCGGAACACTGAAGCTTTCTTT
. | TRBJ2-5 | TRBV9 | . | CASRPGGPGETQYF | TGTGCCAGCAGACCCGGGGGCCCCGGGGAGACCCAGTACTTC
. | TRBJ2-7 | TRBV20-1 | TRBD1 | CSARVDRGTGEQYF | TGCAGTGCTAGAGTAGACAGGGGCACAGGGGAGCAGTACTTC
. | TRBJ1-1 | TRBV9 | . | CASSVSGRMENTEAFF | TGTGCCAGCAGCGTAAGTGGTCGCATGGAGAACACTGAAGCTTTCTTT
. | TRBJ2-6 | TRBV24-1 | . | CATSAPGANVLTF | TGTGCCACCAGTGCTCCTGGGGCCAACGTCCTGACTTTC
. | TRBJ2-3 | TRBV7-9 | . | CASSLRGGGVADTQYF | TGTGCCAGCAGCCTACGAGGGGGAGGGGTAGCAGATACGCAGTATTTT
. | TRBJ2-7 | TRBV10-2 | . | CASSQAAQTRAGNYEQYF | TGCGCCAGCAGCCAAGCCGCCCAGACGCGGGCAGGGAACTACGAGCAGTACTTC
many | TRBJ2-7 | TRBV10-3 | . | CAISTPYGSYEQYF | TGTGCCATCAGTACCCCCTATGGTTCCTACGAGCAGTACTTC
many | TRBJ2-7 | TRBV7-6 | TRBD2 | CASSSSPGLAGVGEQYF | TGTGCCAGCAGCTCGTCTCCGGGGCTAGCGGGAGTAGGTGAGCAGTACTTC
many | TRBJ1-1 | TRBV29-1 | . | CSVVSKMNTEAFF | TGCAGCGTTGTGTCTAAGATGAACACTGAAGCTTTCTTT
. | TRBJ2-5 | TRBV7-6 | TRBD1 | CASSAGTGGTQYF | TGTGCCAGCAGCGCCGGGACAGGGGGGACCCAGTACTTC
. | TRBJ1-2 | TRBV29-1 | TRBD1 | CSGDRTGGGYTF | TGCAGCGGGGACAGAACGGGGGGTGGCTACACCTTC
few | TRBJ1-5 | TRBV5-6 | TRBD1 | CASSLGGDRVEEPQHF | TGTGCCAGCAGCTTGGGGGGGGACAGGGTAGAGGAGCCCCAGCATTTT
many | TRBJ2-5 | TRBV7-9 | TRBD2 | CASSLTSGGSETQYF | TGTGCCAGCAGCTTAACTAGCGGGGGTTCAGAGACCCAGTACTTC
few | TRBJ1-2 | TRBV6-5 | TRBD1 | CASSRRTGEGLLGYTF | TGTGCCAGCAGTCGTCGGACAGGGGAGGGCCTTTTAGGCTACACCTTC
few | TRBJ1-2 | TRBV6-1 | . | CASVGAGGYTF | TGTGCCAGCGTGGGGGCTGGAGGCTACACCTTC
. | TRBJ2-7 | TRBV5-1 | . | CASRPWDTGTGYERYF | TGCGCCAGCAGGCCGTGGGATACAGGGACCGGGTACGAGCGGTACTTC
. | TRBJ2-3 | TRBV6-4 | . | CASSDSRGGTDTQYF | TGTGCCAGCAGTGACTCCAGGGGAGGCACAGATACGCAGTATTTT
many | TRBJ2-5 | TRBV14 | TRBD2 | CASSQPKRERVETQYF | TGTGCCAGCAGCCAACCGAAGCGGGAGAGGGTTGAGACCCAGTACTTC
. | TRBJ2-7 | TRBV7-9 | TRBD1 | CASSFPSGGVRRYEQYF | TGTGCCAGCAGCTTTCCCTCAGGGGGCGTGCGCCGCTACGAGCAGTACTTC
many | TRBJ1-5 | TRBV12-3/TRBV12-4 | TRBD1 | CASSETGPGNQPQHF | TGTGCCAGCAGTGAGACAGGGCCGGGCAATCAGCCCCAGCATTTT
. | TRBJ2-2 | TRBV5-1 | TRBD1 | CASSSPGQMNTGELFF | TGCGCCAGCAGCTCACCGGGACAGATGAACACCGGGGAGCTGTTTTTT
few | TRBJ2-1 | TRBV25-1 | . | CASSLGEQFF | TGTGCCAGCAGTCTTGGTGAGCAGTTCTTC
. | TRBJ1-6 | TRBV20-1 | TRBD1 | CSANPGQGSPLHF | TGCAGTGCAAATCCGGGACAGGGTTCACCCCTCCACTTT
once | TRBJ2-7 | TRBV6-6 | . | CASSSGLLFSYEQYF | TGTGCCAGCAGTTCGGGACTCCTTTTCTCCTACGAGCAGTACTTC
. | TRBJ1-4 | TRBV10-3 | . | CAIKEQVF | TGTGCCATCAAAGAACAGGTTTTT